This TCR beta chain was sequenced for a study of blood T cells in healthy people across ages. Study-wide results and caveats: Diversity estimates from one million T cells were considered underestimates.

About this clonotype itself: Its antigen is unknown.

Germline V gives CDR1 SGDLS, CDR2 YYNGEE. This CDR3 comprises 18 residues. The trim removed 4 bases at V and 7 bases at J, leaving 20 bases unmatched. Samples each had at least 6 micrograms of total RNA extracted. The authors ran a second PCR of about 6 to 11 cycles using a sample-barcoded 5' primer and a J-beta primer mix. TCRdb processed the 5' RACE reads anew with MiXCR; each CDR3 protein has one entry. The sample includes 350,000 to 450,000 distinct CDR3 sequences, approximately 47% of them seen just once. The origin of this receptor is a man between 60 and 70 years old in good health. The sample comprised blood. The V gene is TRBV9, the J gene TRBJ1-2; 9 bases align to TRBD1. The DNA of the CDR3 is TGTGCCAGCAGCCCCCACCTAATTTACTCTACAGGGGGCGCTGGCTACACCTTC. It encodes CASSPHLIYSTGGAGYTF.